The 28 T cell receptor beta chains given below trace back to one sample, sequenced in a study of cytomegalovirus exposure and HLA in healthy donors (dated by TCRdb to the late 2010s). Library creation used the immunoSEQ multiplex PCR assay. For the multiplex PCR, a mixture combining 60 forward primers for TCR Vbeta segments and 13 reverse primers for TCR Jbeta segments was used. This is the immuneACCESS table as TCRdb keeps it, with only in-frame sequences that have V and J called. A part of the clones is gone; compared with another copy, unresolved V genes explain less than half, and the rest is unexplained. Present in this sample are 150,000 to 200,000 clones, about 86% of which were seen just once. The top ten hold around 1.9% of the sample. The specimen sequenced was PBMCs. The receptor set was obtained from a woman aged 18-35 years in good health and CMV-seropositive.

The V call is TRBV7-3, the J call TRBJ2-7, with D perhaps matching TRBD1 (6 bases). The germline V and J ends were trimmed by 0 bases and 2 bases, with 20 bases remaining between them. Germline V CDR1 and CDR2: SGHTA, FQGTGA. The CDR3 sequence is 18 residues long. CDR3 bases: TGTGCCAGCAGCTTAACGGCGACGGCAGGGACATTACCCTACGAGCAGTACTTC. Amino acids: CASSLTATAGTLPYEQYF.

The rearrangement links TRBV6-4 to TRBJ2-2; TRBD2 matches at 9 bases. Germline CDR1 MRHNA, CDR2 SNTAGT. The CDR3 length is 13 residues. Trimming at V came to 8 bases and at J to 6 bases, leaving 4 bases not matched to a gene. The CDR3 reads CASREREAGELFF. In DNA form, the CDR3 reads TGTGCCAGCCGCGAGCGGGAGGCCGGGGAGCTGTTTTTT.

The chain couples TRBV18 to TRBJ1-1; possible D gene TRBD1, 6 bases. V lost 4 bases to trimming and J lost 6 bases, with 9 bases between them. CDR1 and CDR2 (germline): KGHSH, LQKENI. The CDR3 totals 12 residues. The chain's CDR3 is CASSLGTPEAFF. The CDR3 region has the DNA TGTGCCAGCTCACTAGGGACACCTGAAGCTTTCTTT.

The genes are TRBV6-7 and TRBJ2-3; 9 nucleotides match TRBD2. TRBV6-7 qualifies as an ORF whose function is uncertain. Trimming at V came to 0 bases and at J to 5 bases, leaving 3 bases not matched to a gene. This CDR3 region has 15 residues. The CDR3 sequence is CASSYSAGGQDTQYF. In nucleotides, the CDR3 is TGTGCCAGCAGTTACTCGGCGGGGGGGCAAGATACGCAGTATTTT.

The chain couples TRBV4-1 to TRBJ2-5, with D unclear. CDR1 MGHRA and CDR2 YSYEKL come from the germline V gene. Trimming shortened V by 0 bases and J by 2 bases, and 7 bases separated the two germline ends. The CDR3 spans 14 residues. CDR3 residues: CASSQEARQETQYF. In DNA form, the CDR3 reads TGCGCCAGCAGCCAAGAGGCACGTCAAGAGACCCAGTACTTC.

This rearrangement joins TRBV6-1 to TRBJ2-1, with TRBD2 matching over 12 bases. The V and J ends lost 4 bases and 3 bases, in that order; junction bases with no gene match: 1. This CDR3 region has 15 residues. Germline V lookup: CDR1 MNHNS, CDR2 SASEGT. CDR3: CASSGTSGVYNEQFF. In DNA form, the CDR3 reads TGTGCCAGCAGTGGGACTAGCGGGGTCTACAATGAGCAGTTCTTC.

The table lists this clone with a count of one. The V call is TRBV28, the J call TRBJ1-1, with D possibly matching TRBD1 (6 bases). Trimming removed 5 bases at V and 1 base at J, with 14 bases between. The germline CDR1 and CDR2 sequences are MDHEN and SYDVKM. The CDR3 is 15 amino acids. CDR3 region: CASSTSGTRNTEAFF. The CDR3 DNA sequence: TGTGCCAGCAGTACCTCCGGGACAAGGAACACTGAAGCTTTCTTT.

J is TRBJ2-7 and V is TRBV6-5; D possibly corresponds to TRBD1 (6 bases). V dropped 6 bases and J dropped 6 bases, with 21 bases sitting between them. Germline loops: CDR1 MNHEY, CDR2 SVGAGI. This CDR3 has 15 residues. The CDR3 DNA reads TGTGCCAGCAGCTCCTCACCGGGACAAAACGGCGAGCAGTACGTC. Protein: CASSSSPGQNGEQYV.

The CDR3 sequence: CASSLTSATDTQYF. The CDR3, as DNA: TGTGCCAGCAGCTTGACTAGCGCCACAGATACGCAGTATTTT. V usage is TRBV11-3 and J usage is TRBJ2-3; 8 nucleotides match TRBD2. V lost 3 bases to trimming and J lost 2 bases; unmatched junction nucleotides: 1. Germline-derived CDR1 and CDR2 are SGHNT and YENEEA. The CDR3 has 14 amino acids.

This chain uses TRBV10-3 with TRBJ2-3; 13 bases line up with TRBD2. CDR1 is ENHRY, CDR2 SYGVKD, per germline. The junction had 3 bases not matched to a gene; V was cut back by 3 bases and J by 3 bases. The CDR3 contains 16 residues. Here the CDR3 reads CAISEPTSGGTDTQYF. In nucleotides, the CDR3 is TGTGCCATCAGTGAACCGACTAGCGGGGGGACAGATACGCAGTATTTT.

The chain carries TRBV4-1 and TRBJ1-4; TRBD1 might be the D (6 bases). The germline V gene has CDR1 MGHRA and CDR2 YSYEKL. This CDR3 has 15 residues. Between the trimmed V and J ends, which lost 3 bases and 8 bases, there was a span of 16 bases. CDR3 bases: TGCGCCAGCAGCCACTTAAGAGGGGGGGACGAAAAACTGTTTTTT. It yields the protein CASSHLRGGDEKLFF.

This chain uses TRBV6-1 with TRBJ2-1, with a tentative D call TRBD2 (5 bases). This CDR3 is 13 amino acids long. Germline values: CDR1 MNHNS, CDR2 SASEGT. The DNA of the CDR3 is TGTGCAACAGCGCGGGCAGCCTACAATGAGCAGTTCTTC. This gives the protein CATARAAYNEQFF.

The genes are TRBV12-5 and TRBJ2-3; D gene uncertain. CDR1 is LGHNT, CDR2 FRNRAP, per germline. V was shortened by 3 bases and J by 4 bases, with 14 bases between the two germline ends. CDR3 length: 15 amino acids. This CDR3 is CASGLILRRSDTQYF. The DNA of the CDR3 is TGTGCTAGTGGTTTAATTCTGAGGAGATCAGATACGCAGTATTTT.

The sample holds one count of this clone. The rearrangement links TRBV12-5 to TRBJ2-4, with D possibly TRBD2 on 6 matching bases. This CDR3 comprises 14 residues. Germline values: CDR1 LGHNT, CDR2 FRNRAP. With 4 bases removed from V and 15 bases from J, the gap between germline ends came to 22 bases. The CDR3 coding sequence is TGTGCTAGTGGTTCGTCCCGGGACGGCGGGAAGGGGTACTTC. Its translation is CASGSSRDGGKGYF. Variable domain in full (rest from reference TRBV12-5 and TRBJ2-4): DARVTQTPRHKVTEMGQEVTMRCQPILGHNTVFWYRQTMMQGLELLAYFRNRAPLDDSGMPKDRFSAEMPDATLATLKIQPSEPRDSAVYFCASGSSRDGGKGYFGAGTRLSVL.

This clone was observed a few times. This chain connects TRBV27 to TRBJ2-5; 9 nucleotides match TRBD2. The germline gives CDR1 MNHEY, CDR2 SMNVEV (reference sequence). The junction had 14 bases not matched to a gene; V was cut back by 8 bases and J by 7 bases. The length of the CDR3 is 15 residues. The CDR3 region has the DNA TGTGCCAGCGGGGGAGCGGGGGGCATGGTGGGGACCCAGTACTTC. Protein product: CASGGAGGMVGTQYF.

This clone was seen just once. The J gene is TRBJ2-3, the V gene TRBV30; possibly TRBD2 for D (6 bases). This CDR3 has 15 residues. In germline, CDR1 is GTSNPN, CDR2 SVGIG (reference sequence). The V end lost 5 bases, the J end lost 2 bases, and 17 bases lay between the germline ends. CDR3 region: CAWGREPLITDTQYF. In nucleotides, the CDR3 is TGTGCCTGGGGGCGGGAACCCCTCATCACAGATACGCAGTATTTT.

This chain links TRBV19 with TRBJ1-2, with unresolved D. V was cut by 1 base and J by 0 bases, with 9 bases left in between. This CDR3 region has 15 residues. Germline CDR1 LNHDA, CDR2 SQIVND (reference sequence). Written as DNA, the CDR3 is TGTGCCAGTAGTATAGTAGCTGTCGCTAACTATGGCTACACCTTC. Its protein product is CASSIVAVANYGYTF.

This chain connects TRBV27 to TRBJ1-6; 8 positions agree with TRBD1. Germline V CDR1 and CDR2: MNHEY, SMNVEV (reference sequence). The CDR3 runs 13 residues. V dropped 8 bases and J dropped 10; count of bases not matched to a gene: 7. The CDR3 DNA reads as TGTGCCAGCGGACCACAGGGGGGGTCACCCCTCCACTTT. Its translation: CASGPQGGSPLHF.

The rearrangement uses TRBV5-6 and TRBJ2-1, with a weak D call TRBD1 (6 bases). With 1 base removed from V and 8 bases from J, the gap between germline ends came to 16 bases. CDR3 length: 15 residues. The V gene's germline CDR1 is SGHDT and CDR2 YYEEEE. CDR3 in amino acids: CASSLSSLAGDEQFF. DNA of the CDR3: TGTGCCAGCAGCTTGTCGTCGTTAGCAGGGGATGAGCAGTTCTTC.

The table lists this clone with a count of one. The genes are TRBV9 and TRBJ1-5, with D hard to call. V was cut by 6 bases and J by 0 bases, with 10 bases left in between. CDR1 and CDR2 from the germline V gene are SGDLS and YYNGEE. The CDR3 sequence is 14 residues long. CDR3 sequence: CASNSGYSNQPQHF. CDR3 nucleotide sequence: TGTGCCAGCAATTCAGGATATAGCAATCAGCCCCAGCATTTT.

The chain combines TRBV18 with TRBJ1-5, with a weak D call TRBD1 (6 bases). The CDR3 has 13 residues. Trimming left V 8 bases short and J 4 bases short, with 12 bases between. Looked up from germline, CDR1 is KGHSH and CDR2 is LQKENI. The CDR3 DNA follows: TGTGCCAGCACAGGGTTCGAGAATCAGCCCCAGCATTTT. Amino acid sequence: CASTGFENQPQHF.

This clone has a single count. This sequence joins TRBV19 and TRBJ2-2, with unresolved D. The CDR3 spans 14 residues. CDR1 is LNHDA, CDR2 SQIVND, per germline (reference sequence). V was clipped by 7 bases and J by 5 bases, with 14 bases between them. The CDR3 coding sequence is TGTGCCAGTACCCTCGGGTTCTGGACCGGGGAGCTGTTTTTT. Translated, it gives CASTLGFWTGELFF.

The V call is TRBV27, the J call TRBJ1-1; 9 bases fit TRBD1. Germline-derived CDR1 and CDR2 are MNHEY and SMNVEV (reference sequence). CDR3 length equals 16 residues. J lost 5 bases, V lost 2 bases, and 9 bases had no gene match. The CDR3 coding sequence is TGTGCCAGCAGTTTAGTCGGGACAGGGATGGTGACTGAAGCTTTCTTT. It encodes CASSLVGTGMVTEAFF.

The chain is built from TRBV5-1 and TRBJ1-1, with no clear D. This CDR3 spans 14 amino acids. The V gene's germline CDR1 is SGHRS and CDR2 YFSETQ. Trimming removed 1 base at V and 8 bases at J, with 15 bases between. As DNA, the CDR3 is TGCGCCAGCAGCTTGAGGTCCGGGTACTACGAAGCTTTCTTT. It translates to CASSLRSGYYEAFF.

The chain combines TRBV15 with TRBJ2-7, with D possibly being TRBD1 (6 bases). The V end was cut by 3 bases, the J end by 2 bases, with 14 bases between. CDR1 and CDR2 from the germline V gene are LNHNV and YYDKDF (reference sequence). This CDR3 has 15 amino acids. CDR3 protein: CATSRHRDPTYEQYF. The CDR3 nucleotides read TGTGCCACCAGCAGGCACAGGGATCCTACCTACGAGCAGTACTTC.

This rearrangement joins TRBV4-3 to TRBJ1-2; D possibly corresponds to TRBD1 (6 bases). The CDR3 is made up of 12 amino acids. Germline-derived CDR1 and CDR2 are LGHNA and YSLEER. Trimming removed 1 base at V and 12 bases at J, with 12 bases between. Here the CDR3 DNA reads TGCGCCAGCAGCCAAGTCAGGGGAACCCACACCTTC. The encoded protein is CASSQVRGTHTF.

This clone appeared once. The DNA for the CDR3 is TGTGCCAGTAGTGGGAGCGGAGGGTCCTACGAGCAGTACTTC. This sequence encodes CASSGSGGSYEQYF. The V call is TRBV19, the J call TRBJ2-7; TRBD2 is a possible D gene (6 bases). CDR3 size: 14 residues. Trimming left V 5 bases short and J 1 base short, with 12 bases between. Germline V lookup: CDR1 LNHDA, CDR2 SQIVND (reference sequence).

About this clone itself: The same CDR3 is also encoded by other DNA sequences in this sample. The V and J genes are TRBV27 and TRBJ1-2; D is ambiguous. The germline V gene has CDR1 MNHEY and CDR2 SMNVEV (reference sequence). V was trimmed by 3 bases and J by 4 bases, leaving 15 bases between them. The CDR3 spans 15 residues. The CDR3 sequence: CASSFRRRDPYGYTF. Here the CDR3 DNA reads TGTGCCAGCAGTTTCCGTCGACGGGATCCCTATGGCTACACCTTC.